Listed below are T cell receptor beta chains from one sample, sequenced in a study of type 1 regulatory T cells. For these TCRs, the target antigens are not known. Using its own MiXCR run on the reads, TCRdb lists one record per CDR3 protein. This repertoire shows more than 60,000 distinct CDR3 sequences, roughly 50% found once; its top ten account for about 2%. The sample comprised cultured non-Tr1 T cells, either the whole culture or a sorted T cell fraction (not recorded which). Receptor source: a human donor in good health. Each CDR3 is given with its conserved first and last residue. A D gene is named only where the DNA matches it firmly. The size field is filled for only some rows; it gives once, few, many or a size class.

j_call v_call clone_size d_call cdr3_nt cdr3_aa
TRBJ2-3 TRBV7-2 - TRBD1 TGTGCCAGCAGCTTAGGGACAGGGGTAGATACGCAGTATTTT CASSLGTGVDTQYF
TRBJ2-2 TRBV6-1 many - TGTGCCAGCAGTGAAGGGGGGATTGGCACCGGGGAGCTGTTTTTT CASSEGGIGTGELFF
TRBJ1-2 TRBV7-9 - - TGTGCCAGCAGTAGGGTCTATGGCTACACCTTC CASSRVYGYTF
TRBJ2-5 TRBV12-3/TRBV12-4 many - TGTGCCAGCAGTTTCCAGGGAAAAGAGACCCAGTACTTC CASSFQGKETQYF
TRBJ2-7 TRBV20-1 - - TGCAGTGCTAAATCAGGCCCCTACGAGCAGTACTTC CSAKSGPYEQYF
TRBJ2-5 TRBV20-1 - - TGCAGTATTCGCGGGCAAGAGACCCAGTACTTC CSIRGQETQYF
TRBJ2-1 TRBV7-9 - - TGTGCCAGCAGCTCCGAGGTCACCAATGAGCAGTTCTTC CASSSEVTNEQFF
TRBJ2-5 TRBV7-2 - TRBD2 TGTGCCAGCAGCTTAGGTCGCGGGGGGCAAGAGACCCAGTACTTC CASSLGRGGQETQYF
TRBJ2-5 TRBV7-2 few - TGTGCCAGCAGCTTAGCGGGGACTCCACAAGAGACCCAGTACTTC CASSLAGTPQETQYF
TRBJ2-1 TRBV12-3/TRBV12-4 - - TGTGCCAGCAGTTTACGGAGGGCCCCCTACAATGAGCAGTTCTTC CASSLRRAPYNEQFF
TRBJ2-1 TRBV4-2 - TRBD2 TGTGCCAGCAGCCAAGACCCGACGGGGGGGCATTACAATGAGCAGTTCTTC CASSQDPTGGHYNEQFF
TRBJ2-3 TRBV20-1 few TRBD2 TGCAGTGCTTCTCGGGGGGGAGATACGCAGTATTTT CSASRGGDTQYF
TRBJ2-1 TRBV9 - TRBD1 TGTGCCAGCAGCTCGGGACAGGGTTTCGATGAGCAGTTCTTC CASSSGQGFDEQFF
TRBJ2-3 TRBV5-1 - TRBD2 TGCGCCAGCAGCGACACAATGAGCGGGGGCTGGATGGGAACAGATACGCAGTATTTT CASSDTMSGGWMGTDTQYF
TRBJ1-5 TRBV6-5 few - TGTGCCAGCGGAAATCAGCCCCAGCATTTT CASGNQPQHF
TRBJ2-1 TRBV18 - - TGTGCCAGCTCTCCAAGTAGGTCTACATACAATGAGCAGTTCTTC CASSPSRSTYNEQFF
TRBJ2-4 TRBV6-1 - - TGTGCCAGCAGCGGCCAGGAGGGTTGGAACATTCAGTACTTC CASSGQEGWNIQYF
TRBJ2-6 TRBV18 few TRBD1 TGTGCCAGCTCATCGGACAGGCCGAGCTGGGCCAACGTCCTGACTTTC CASSSDRPSWANVLTF
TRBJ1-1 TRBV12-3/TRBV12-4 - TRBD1 TGTGCCAGCAGACCCGGACAGGGCACGGGCACTGAAGCTTTCTTT CASRPGQGTGTEAFF
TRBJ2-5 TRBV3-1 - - TGTGCCAGCAGCCCGAGTACCCCCGCCGTGGCCCAGTACTTC CASSPSTPAVAQYF
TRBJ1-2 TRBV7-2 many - TGTGCCAGCAGCGACCCTATGCATGGCTACACCTTC CASSDPMHGYTF
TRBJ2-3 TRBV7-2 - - TGTGCCAGCAGCACCGGACGTCTCGGGGCAGATACGCAGTATTTT CASSTGRLGADTQYF
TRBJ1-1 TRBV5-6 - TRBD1 TGTGCCAGCAGCCTGACAGGGATACAATCTGAAGCTTTCTTT CASSLTGIQSEAFF
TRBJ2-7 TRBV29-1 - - TGCAGCGTTGAAGATCAGCGGGGACACTTTGGGGGCGAGCAGTACTTC CSVEDQRGHFGGEQYF
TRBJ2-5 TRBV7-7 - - TGTGCCAGCAGCTCCGAGGGGGAGACCCAGTACTTC CASSSEGETQYF
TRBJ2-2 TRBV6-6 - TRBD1 TGTGCCAGCAAGGCGGGACAGGGGAACACCGGGGAGCTGTTTTTT CASKAGQGNTGELFF
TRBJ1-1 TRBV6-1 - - TGTGCCAGCAGTGAGCAGGGATCCTACACTGAAGCTTTCTTT CASSEQGSYTEAFF
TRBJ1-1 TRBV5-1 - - TGCGCCAGCAGTCGGGGACTGTTGAACACTGAAGCTTTCTTT CASSRGLLNTEAFF
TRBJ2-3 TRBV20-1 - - TGCAGTGCTAGCGGGGGTCTAGGGTACACAGATACGCAGTATTTT CSASGGLGYTDTQYF
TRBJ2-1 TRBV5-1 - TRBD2 TGCGCCAGCAGCTTGGCCTCTAGCGGGGGGGCCACCTACAATGAGCAGTTCTTC CASSLASSGGATYNEQFF
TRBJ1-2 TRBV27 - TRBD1 TGTGCCAGCAGTTTATCGCCCCCACGGACAGGGAGCATTAACTATGGCTACACCTTC CASSLSPPRTGSINYGYTF
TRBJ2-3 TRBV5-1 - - TGCGCCAGCAGCTTGGGGTACAGGGAAGATACGCAGTATTTT CASSLGYREDTQYF
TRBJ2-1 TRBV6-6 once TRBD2 TGTGCCAGCAGTTACCTAGGACTAGCGATGTCAGGAGAGCAGTTCTTC CASSYLGLAMSGEQFF
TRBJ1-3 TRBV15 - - TGTGCCACCAGCACCTTACTGTATGGGACCTCTGGAAACACCATATATTTT CATSTLLYGTSGNTIYF
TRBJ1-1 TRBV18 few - TGTGCCAGCTCCTCGGACCAAATTCCGAACACTGAAGCTTTCTTT CASSSDQIPNTEAFF
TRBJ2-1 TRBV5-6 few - TGTGCCAGCAGCTTGGGAGGGGGGTTATCCTACAATGAGCAGTTCTTC CASSLGGGLSYNEQFF
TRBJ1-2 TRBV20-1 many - TGCAGTGCTAGACCCCCCATCGGGTCCCGGCACTATGGCTACACCTTC CSARPPIGSRHYGYTF
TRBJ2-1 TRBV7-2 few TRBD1 TGTGCCAGCAGCCGGGACAGGGGACGGAATGAGCAGTTCTTC CASSRDRGRNEQFF
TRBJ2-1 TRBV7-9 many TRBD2 TGTGCCAGCAGCCCCCCGGGACTAGCGGGGAGTTACAATGAGCAGTTCTTC CASSPPGLAGSYNEQFF
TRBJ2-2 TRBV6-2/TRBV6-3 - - TGTGCCAGCAGTTTGGGGACCCATGGCACCGGGGAGCTGTTTTTT CASSLGTHGTGELFF
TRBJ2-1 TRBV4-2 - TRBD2 TGTGCCAGCAGCCAACGGACTAGCGGGGGGGCCAGGTCAGGCAATGAGCAGTTCTTC CASSQRTSGGARSGNEQFF
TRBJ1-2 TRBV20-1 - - TGCACCGCCACAGGATCAAACTATGGCTACACCTTC CTATGSNYGYTF
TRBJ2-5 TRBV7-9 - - TGTGCCAGCAGCTTTGGATCCCCCCTCGCCCAAGAGACCCAGTACTTC CASSFGSPLAQETQYF
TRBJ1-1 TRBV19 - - TGTGCCAGTAGTACAAACATGGAACGGACTGAAGCTTTCTTT CASSTNMERTEAFF
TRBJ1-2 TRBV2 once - TGTGCCAGCAGTCAACACACGTATGGCTACACCTTC CASSQHTYGYTF
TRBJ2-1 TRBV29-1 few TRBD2 TGCAGCGTGTCGGGACTAGCGGGCACGAATGAGCAGTTCTTC CSVSGLAGTNEQFF